Following are 18 T cell receptor beta chains from one sample sequenced in a study of T cells in localized non-small cell lung cancer. Only in-frame clones appear in the TCRdb table, and some are missing; sequencing was by immunoSEQ multiplex PCR. Of approximately 2,800 clones in the sample, 23% were seen once. The sequenced sample was normal lung tissue next to the tumor, obtained before any cancer treatment. The receptors shown here come from a woman aged 40 to 75 with stage I lung adenocarcinoma.

The chain combines TRBV11-3 with TRBJ1-2, with no clear D. CDR3 length: 14 residues. V shed 7 bases and J shed 6 bases, with 18 bases lying between them. CDR1 and CDR2 from the germline V gene are SGHNT and YENEEA. The CDR3 reads CASNAAWRLHGYTF. The CDR3 bases are TGTGCCAGCAACGCCGCGTGGCGTTTGCATGGCTACACCTTC.

This chain joins TRBV9 and TRBJ2-3; TRBD2 aligns across 13 bases. The CDR3 covers 15 residues. With 7 bases clipped from V and 6 bases from J, the junction kept 8 bases outside the gene matches. Germline values: CDR1 SGDLS, CDR2 YYNGEE. The CDR3 DNA reads TGTGCCAGCCATGGGACTAGCGGGATCGTCGATACGCAGTATTTT. Translated, it gives CASHGTSGIVDTQYF.

This clone has just a few counts. The rearrangement links TRBV11-3 to TRBJ1-1; 9 bases align to TRBD1. V shed 5 bases, J shed 0 bases, and the junction held 10 bases outside the gene matches. Germline values: CDR1 SGHNT, CDR2 YENEEA. CDR3 length equals 17 residues. The chain's CDR3 is CASSLRTGVVVNTEAFF. As DNA, the CDR3 is TGTGCCAGCAGCCTTAGGACAGGGGTTGTAGTGAACACTGAAGCTTTCTTT.

This clone was found a few times. The chain links TRBV19 to TRBJ2-3; either TRBD1 or TRBD2 may supply D (5 bases each). V was clipped by 5 bases and J by 0 bases, with 15 bases between them. Looked up from germline, CDR1 is LNHDA and CDR2 is SQIVND (reference sequence). This CDR3 is 16 amino acids long. The CDR3 reads CASSLGRRLSTDTQYF. CDR3 in DNA: TGTGCCAGTAGTTTGGGACGTCGGCTCAGCACAGATACGCAGTATTTT.

This clone ranks as medium-sized. The chain combines TRBV9 with TRBJ2-2, with TRBD2 matching over 14 bases. Germline trimming cut 4 bases from V and 7 bases from J; bases unmatched to any gene: 9. CDR1 SGDLS and CDR2 YYNGEE come from the germline V gene. This CDR3 is built from 17 residues. CDR3 residues: CASSLGLAGVGGGELFF. CDR3 sequence (DNA): TGTGCCAGCAGCTTGGGACTAGCGGGAGTTGGCGGCGGGGAGCTGTTTTTT.

This clone is labeled medium-sized. The genes are TRBV9 and TRBJ2-1, with 11 bases fitting TRBD2. J lost 9 bases, V lost 3 bases, and 8 bases had no gene match. The CDR3 is made up of 15 amino acids. Per germline, CDR1 SGDLS and CDR2 YYNGEE. CDR3 protein: CASSGRTSGSVEQFF. CDR3 DNA sequence: TGTGCCAGCAGCGGGAGGACTAGCGGGTCGGTTGAGCAGTTCTTC.

In its sample, this clone ranks as medium-sized. The chain couples TRBV11-3 to TRBJ2-1, with 10 bases matching TRBD1. CDR3 length: 16 residues. Per the germline V gene, CDR1 is SGHNT and CDR2 is YENEEA. The junction had 5 bases not matched to a gene; V was cut back by 5 bases and J by 1 base. CDR3 protein: CASSGRDRGSYNEQFF. The CDR3 DNA is TGTGCCAGCAGCGGGCGGGACAGGGGATCCTACAATGAGCAGTTCTTC.

This clone was seen a few times. CDR3 nucleotides: TGTGCCAGCAGCTTGGAACTAGCGGATAACACCGGGGAGCTGTTTTTT. Translating it yields CASSLELADNTGELFF. The rearrangement joins TRBV11-3 to TRBJ2-2, with 8 positions matching TRBD2. With V trimmed by 3 bases and J by 2 bases, 5 bases remained unmatched. CDR1 is SGHNT and CDR2 is YENEEA in the germline V gene. CDR3 length equals 16 residues.

The V gene is TRBV6-8, the J gene TRBJ1-4; 7 bases match TRBD1. The CDR3 spans 17 residues. The germline CDR1 and CDR2 sequences are MNHGY and SAAAGT. V was pared by 2 bases and J by 1 base, with 7 bases of the junction left unmatched. DNA of the CDR3: TGTGCCAGCAGTTACAGGCCCCACAGGGGAACTAATGAAAAACTGTTTTTT. Protein product: CASSYRPHRGTNEKLFF.

The chain links TRBV11-3 to TRBJ2-1; 10 nucleotides line up with TRBD2. CDR1 is SGHNT and CDR2 is YENEEA in the germline V gene. Trimming cost V 5 bases and J 6 bases; bases outside gene matches: 10. The CDR3 is 16 residues long. The CDR3 sequence: CASSTPPASGSNEQFF. The CDR3, as DNA: TGTGCCAGCAGCACCCCTCCTGCTAGCGGGAGCAATGAGCAGTTCTTC.

V is TRBV28 and J is TRBJ1-2; 7 bases line up with TRBD1. V was pared by 3 bases and J by 3 bases, with 4 bases of the junction left unmatched. Germline V gives CDR1 MDHEN, CDR2 SYDVKM. CDR3 length equals 14 residues. CDR3 loop: CASSFTGDYYGYTF. The CDR3 nucleotides read TGTGCCAGCAGTTTCACAGGGGACTACTATGGCTACACCTTC.

The rearrangement uses TRBV6-8 and TRBJ2-7; 7 positions agree with TRBD1. The CDR3 length is 13 residues. The trim removed 4 bases at V and 4 bases at J, leaving 4 bases unmatched. The germline V gene has CDR1 MNHGY and CDR2 SAAAGT. The CDR3 protein is CASSLTGMYEQYF. DNA for the CDR3: TGTGCCAGCAGTTTGACAGGGATGTACGAGCAGTACTTC.

The chain links TRBV30 to TRBJ1-6; possibly TRBD1 for D (5 bases). The CDR3 consists of 15 residues. Trimming cost V 8 bases and J 0 bases, with 14 bases left between them. CDR1 and CDR2 (germline): GTSNPN, SVGIG (reference sequence). The CDR3 bases are TGTGCCAGCCGAAAGGGGAGCTCCTATAATTCACCCCTCCACTTT. Amino acids: CASRKGSSYNSPLHF.

This chain connects TRBV6-8 to TRBJ2-2; D possibly corresponds to TRBD1 (6 bases). Germline V gene data show CDR1 as MNHGY and CDR2 as SAAAGT. This CDR3 spans 13 amino acids. Trimming took off 6 bases at V and 6 bases at J, with 11 bases between the two ends. In DNA form, the CDR3 reads TGTGCCAGCAGCTACAGGGCACCCGGGGAGCTGTTTTTT. This sequence encodes CASSYRAPGELFF.

This clone was counted between two and nine times. The chain carries TRBV11-3 and TRBJ2-7, with D possibly being TRBD1 (6 bases). CDR3 length: 16 amino acids. Germline lookup yields CDR1 SGHNT and CDR2 YENEEA. The V end lost 5 bases, the J end lost 6 bases, and 23 bases lay between the germline ends. CDR3 DNA: TGTGCCAGCAGCCCTGGGGGCTCGAGGGGCGTGAGCGAGCAGTACTTC. As protein: CASSPGGSRGVSEQYF.

The sample holds a few counts of this clone. The chain is built from TRBV18 and TRBJ2-5, with D maybe TRBD1 (6 bases). The CDR3 sequence is 15 residues long. Looked up from germline, CDR1 is KGHSH and CDR2 is LQKENI. The germline V and J ends were trimmed by 1 base and 0 bases, with 9 bases remaining between them. CDR3 nucleotides: TGTGCCAGCTCACCACGGACAGCGTACCAAGAGACCCAGTACTTC. This gives the protein CASSPRTAYQETQYF.

The gene calls are TRBV29-1 and TRBJ2-3; possibly TRBD1 or TRBD2 for D (7 bases each). This CDR3 is built from 15 residues. Per the germline V gene, CDR1 is SQVTM and CDR2 is ANQGSEA. The ends were cut back, 6 bases at V and 5 bases at J, with 21 bases in the middle. The CDR3, as DNA: TGCAGCGTCTTGGGGGAGGGGGCCGACGGAGATACGCAGTATTTT. This translates into CSVLGEGADGDTQYF.

In this sample, this clone is medium-sized. This chain links TRBV11-3 with TRBJ2-2; 8 bases map to TRBD2. This CDR3 spans 18 amino acids. The germline CDR1 and CDR2 sequences are SGHNT and YENEEA. Trimming took 5 bases from V and 4 from J; bases not matched to a gene: 15. CDR3 bases: TGTGCCAGCAGCCTGAAGGGGTTGACTAGCGACGTCACCGGGGAGCTGTTTTTT. Protein: CASSLKGLTSDVTGELFF.